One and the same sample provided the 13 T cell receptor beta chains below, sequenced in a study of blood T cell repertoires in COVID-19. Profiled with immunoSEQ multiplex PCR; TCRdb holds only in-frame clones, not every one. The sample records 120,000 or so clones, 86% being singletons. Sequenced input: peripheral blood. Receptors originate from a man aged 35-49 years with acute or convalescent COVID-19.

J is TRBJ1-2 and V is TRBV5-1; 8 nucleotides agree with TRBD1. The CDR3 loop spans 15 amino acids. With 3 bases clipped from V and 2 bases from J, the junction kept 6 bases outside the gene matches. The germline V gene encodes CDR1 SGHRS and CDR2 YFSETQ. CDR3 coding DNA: TGCGCCAGCAGCTACTCGACAGGGGTGAACTATGGCTACACCTTC. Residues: CASSYSTGVNYGYTF.

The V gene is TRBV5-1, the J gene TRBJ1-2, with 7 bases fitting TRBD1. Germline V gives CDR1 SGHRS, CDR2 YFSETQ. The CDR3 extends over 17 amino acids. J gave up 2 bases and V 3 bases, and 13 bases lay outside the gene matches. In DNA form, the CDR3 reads TGCGCCAGCAGCTCCAATAACAGGGGCAGGCGCAACTATGGCTACACCTTC. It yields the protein CASSSNNRGRRNYGYTF.

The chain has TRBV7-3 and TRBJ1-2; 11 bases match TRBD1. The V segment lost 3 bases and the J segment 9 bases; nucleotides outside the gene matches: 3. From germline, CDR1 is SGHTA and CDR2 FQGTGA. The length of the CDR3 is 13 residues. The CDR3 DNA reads TGTGCCAGCAGCTTCGGGACAGGGGGGCGCTACACCTTC. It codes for CASSFGTGGRYTF.

This chain's CDR3 is CASTNTDTQYF. CDR3 nucleotide sequence: TGTGCCAGCACCAACACAGATACGCAGTATTTT. The V call is TRBV6-6, the J call TRBJ2-3; no clear D gene. V lost 7 bases, J lost 2 bases, and 4 bases lay in between. CDR1 and CDR2 from the germline V gene are MNHNY and SVGAGI (reference sequence). The CDR3 sequence is 11 residues long.

The CDR3 bases are TGTGCCAGCAGCCTTAGTCCCGGGACAAGCGGGAATGGCTACACCTTC. The encoded protein is CASSLSPGTSGNGYTF. The V and J genes are TRBV7-8 and TRBJ1-2, with D perhaps matching TRBD1 (6 bases). Germline V gene data show CDR1 as SGHVS and CDR2 as FQNEAQ. This CDR3 has 16 residues. Trimming removed 5 bases from V and 6 bases from J, with 22 bases in between.

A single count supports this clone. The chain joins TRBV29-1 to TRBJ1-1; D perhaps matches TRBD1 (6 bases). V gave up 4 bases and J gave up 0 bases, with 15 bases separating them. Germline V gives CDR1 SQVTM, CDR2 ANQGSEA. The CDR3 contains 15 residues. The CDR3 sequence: CSVGGRGAMNTEAFF. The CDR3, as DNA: TGCAGCGTTGGTGGCAGGGGAGCCATGAACACTGAAGCTTTCTTT. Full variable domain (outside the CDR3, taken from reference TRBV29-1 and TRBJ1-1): SAVISQKPSRDICQRGTSLTIQCQVDSQVTMMFWYRQQPGQSLTLIATANQGSEATYESGFVIDKFPISRPNLTFSTLTVSNMSPEDSSIYLCSVGGRGAMNTEAFFGQGTRLTVV.

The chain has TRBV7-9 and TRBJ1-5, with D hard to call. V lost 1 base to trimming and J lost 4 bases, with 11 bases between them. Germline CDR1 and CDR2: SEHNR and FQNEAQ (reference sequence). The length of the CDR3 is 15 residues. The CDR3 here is CASSLGGPVNQPQHF. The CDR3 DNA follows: TGTGCCAGCAGCTTAGGAGGGCCGGTGAATCAGCCCCAGCATTTT.

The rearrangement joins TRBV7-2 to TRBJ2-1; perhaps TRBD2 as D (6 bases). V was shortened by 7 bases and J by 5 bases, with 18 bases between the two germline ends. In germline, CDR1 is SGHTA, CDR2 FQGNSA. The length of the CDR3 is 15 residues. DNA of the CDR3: TGTGCCAGCACCGCTTGGGGGAGGTGGGACAATGAGCAGTTCTTC. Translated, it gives CASTAWGRWDNEQFF.

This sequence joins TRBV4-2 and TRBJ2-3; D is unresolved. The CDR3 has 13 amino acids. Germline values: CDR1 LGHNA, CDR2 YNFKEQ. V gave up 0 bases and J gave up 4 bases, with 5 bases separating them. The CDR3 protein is CASSQDDSDTQYF. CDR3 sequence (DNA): TGTGCCAGCAGCCAAGATGACTCAGATACGCAGTATTTT.

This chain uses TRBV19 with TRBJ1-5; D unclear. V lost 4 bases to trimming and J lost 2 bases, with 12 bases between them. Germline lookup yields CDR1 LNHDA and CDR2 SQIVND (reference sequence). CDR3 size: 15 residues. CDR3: CASSTSGSRNQPQHF. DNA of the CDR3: TGTGCCAGTAGTACATCCGGGAGCCGCAATCAGCCCCAGCATTTT. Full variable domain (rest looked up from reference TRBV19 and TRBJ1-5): DGGITQSPKYLFRKEGQNVTLSCEQNLNHDAMYWYRQDPGQGLRLIYYSQIVNDFQKGDIAEGYSVSREKKESFPLTVTSAQKNPTAFYLCASSTSGSRNQPQHFGDGTRLSIL.

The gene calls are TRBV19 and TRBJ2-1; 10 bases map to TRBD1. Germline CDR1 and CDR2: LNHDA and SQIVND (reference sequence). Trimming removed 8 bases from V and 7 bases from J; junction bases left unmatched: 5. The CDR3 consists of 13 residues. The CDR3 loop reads CASLDRGLNEQFF. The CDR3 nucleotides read TGTGCCAGTTTAGACAGGGGGCTAAATGAGCAGTTCTTC.

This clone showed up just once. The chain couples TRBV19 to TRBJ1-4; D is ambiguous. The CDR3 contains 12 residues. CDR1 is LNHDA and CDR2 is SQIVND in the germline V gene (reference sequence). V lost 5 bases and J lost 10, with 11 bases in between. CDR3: CASSRVSGKLFF. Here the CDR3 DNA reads TGTGCCAGTAGTCGGGTCAGCGGAAAACTGTTTTTT. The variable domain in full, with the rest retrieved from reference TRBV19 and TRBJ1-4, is DGGITQSPKYLFRKEGQNVTLSCEQNLNHDAMYWYRQDPGQGLRLIYYSQIVNDFQKGDIAEGYSVSREKKESFPLTVTSAQKNPTAFYLCASSRVSGKLFFGSGTQLSVL.

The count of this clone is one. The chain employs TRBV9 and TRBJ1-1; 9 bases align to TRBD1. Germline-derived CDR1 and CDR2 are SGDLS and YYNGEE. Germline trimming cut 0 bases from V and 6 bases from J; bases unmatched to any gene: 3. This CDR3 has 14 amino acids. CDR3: CASSVADRGAEAFF. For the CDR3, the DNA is TGTGCCAGCAGCGTAGCCGACAGGGGGGCTGAAGCTTTCTTT.